This T cell receptor (beta chain) is from a study of T cells in Graves' hyperthyroidism and ophthalmopathy. TCR beta CDR3 regions were amplified from RNA transcripts. In the first-round RT-PCR of the TCR CDR3, the HTBI primer set was used. One entry per CDR3 protein, called by TCRdb with MiXCR from the multiplex PCR reads. The repertoire holds 750,000 to 900,000 distinct CDR3 sequences, with 35% to 45% as singletons. Germline V gene data show CDR1 as SNHLY and CDR2 as FYNNEI. CDR3 length equals 13 residues. The V and J ends lost 7 bases and 6 bases respectively, with 16 bases between them. This clonotype was counted a few times.

The sequence derives from a man in his late teens or twenties with Graves' hyperthyroidism. The V gene is TRBV2, the J gene TRBJ2-7, with D maybe TRBD1 (7 bases). The sample was blood. The CDR3: CASTDPGGSEQYF. The CDR3 nucleotides read TGTGCCAGCACCGACCCAGGGGGGAGCGAGCAGTACTTC.